The 4 T cell receptor beta chains below were found in one sample sequenced in a study of blood T cells in healthy people across ages (dated by TCRdb to between 2015 and 2017). Library creation used 5' RACE. TCRdb shows the sequencer as Illumina HiSeq 2500. A second PCR of roughly 7 to 11 cycles was performed with a sample-barcoded 5' primer and a J-beta primer mix. TCRdb ran its own pipeline on the public reads, namely fastp trimming at Q25 and MiXCR clone calling, and kept in-frame beta chains. A single entry per CDR3 protein holds the most common genes and DNA from its merged rows. This sample holds 780,000 or so distinct CDR3 sequences; roughly 25% were observed only once. Jointly, the top ten make up under 4.5% of the sample. The same sample was also used in a study of T cells of mothers and their children.

What was sequenced was blood. Every receptor here comes from a boy between 5 and 17 years old in good health.

J is TRBJ1-2 and V is TRBV7-9; the D gene is possibly TRBD1 (5 bases). CDR1 is SEHNR, CDR2 FQNEAQ, per germline (reference sequence). V was cut by 8 bases and J by 7 bases, with 23 bases left in between. This CDR3 contains 15 residues. The CDR3 is CASVWEGAGLSGYTF. In DNA form, the CDR3 reads TGTGCCAGCGTTTGGGAAGGAGCGGGGCTCTCTGGCTACACCTTC.

The gene calls are TRBV7-9 and TRBJ1-4; D possibly corresponds to TRBD1 (6 bases). Trimming stripped 1 base from V and 7 bases from J, with 16 bases between. This CDR3 is 16 amino acids long. CDR1 SEHNR and CDR2 FQNEAQ come from the germline V gene (reference sequence). The CDR3 nucleotides are TGTGCCAGCAGCTTAGGCCTGACGGGGGCGAGTGAAAAACTGTTTTTT. Translating it yields CASSLGLTGASEKLFF. The whole variable domain, filled in from reference TRBV7-9 and TRBJ1-4, reads DTGVSQNPRHKITKRGQNVTFRCDPISEHNRLYWYRQTLGQGPEFLTYFQNEAQLEKSRLLSDRFSAERPKGSFSTLEIQRTEQGDSAMYLCASSLGLTGASEKLFFGSGTQLSVL.

CDR3 nucleotides: TGTGCCACCTCCGGGACAGGTCTTCGAAAACTGTTTTTT. Protein sequence: CATSGTGLRKLFF. The rearrangement uses TRBV2 and TRBJ1-4, with 8 bases matching TRBD1. The germline gives CDR1 SNHLY, CDR2 FYNNEI. Trimming removed 10 bases from V and 10 bases from J; junction bases left unmatched: 11. CDR3 length: 13 amino acids.

There are a few counts of this clonotype. The chain recombines TRBV7-9 with TRBJ2-7; D uncertain. This CDR3 is 15 amino acids long. Trimming left V 5 bases short and J 5 bases short, with 19 bases between. Germline V gene data show CDR1 as SEHNR and CDR2 as FQNEAQ (reference sequence). The DNA for the CDR3 is TGTGCCAGCAGCCCCCCCGGTCGCCCCGGCCACGAGCAGTACTTC. It encodes CASSPPGRPGHEQYF.